This T cell receptor beta chain was sequenced for a study of T cell responses to AZD1222 COVID-19 vaccine. Study conclusions and caveats: Targets within unmutated variant regions were reportedly found for nearly half of spike-specific TCRs. Baseline seropositivity characterized only a handful of AZD1222 recipients. Donor demographics were predominantly white British with a female majority; clonal diversity may be underestimated.

Worth noting for this clone: Its antigen remains unidentified.

V was clipped by 0 bases and J by 7 bases; unmatched bases: 3. The CDR3 length is 15 residues. The germline V gene has CDR1 SGHVS and CDR2 FQNEAQ. The repertoire was sequenced with immunoSEQ multiplex PCR; TCRdb's copy has only in-frame clones and lacks some. The sample holds around 150,000 clones. This clonotype was sampled from an adult in good health. Sequenced input: peripheral blood. V and J are TRBV7-8 and TRBJ1-6, with 7 positions matching TRBD1. CDR3 protein: CASSLAQGGNSPLHF. The CDR3, as DNA: TGTGCCAGCAGCTTAGCCCAGGGGGGAAATTCACCCCTCCACTTT.